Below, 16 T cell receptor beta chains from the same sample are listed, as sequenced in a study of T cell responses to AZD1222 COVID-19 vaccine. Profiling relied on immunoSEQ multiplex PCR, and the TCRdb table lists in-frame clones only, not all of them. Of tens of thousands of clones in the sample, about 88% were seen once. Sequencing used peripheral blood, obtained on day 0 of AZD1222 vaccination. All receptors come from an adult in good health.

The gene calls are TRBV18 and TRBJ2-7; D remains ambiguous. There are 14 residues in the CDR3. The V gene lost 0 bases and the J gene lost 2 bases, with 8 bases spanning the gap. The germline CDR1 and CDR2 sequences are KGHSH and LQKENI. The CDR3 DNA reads TGTGCCAGCTCACCACCGTCGCGCCCCTACGAGCAGTACTTC. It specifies CASSPPSRPYEQYF.

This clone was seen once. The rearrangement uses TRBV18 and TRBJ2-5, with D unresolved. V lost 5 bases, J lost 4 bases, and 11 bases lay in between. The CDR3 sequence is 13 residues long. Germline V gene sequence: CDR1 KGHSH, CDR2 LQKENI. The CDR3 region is CASSYEARETQYF. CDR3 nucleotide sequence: TGTGCCAGCTCATACGAGGCGCGAGAGACCCAGTACTTC.

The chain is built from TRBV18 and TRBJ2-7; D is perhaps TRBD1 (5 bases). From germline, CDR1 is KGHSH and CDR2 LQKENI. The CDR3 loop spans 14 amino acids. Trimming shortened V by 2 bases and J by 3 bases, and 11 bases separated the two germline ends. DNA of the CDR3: TGTGCCAGCTCACCAACCAGGGCCCTCTACGAGCAGTACTTC. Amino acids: CASSPTRALYEQYF. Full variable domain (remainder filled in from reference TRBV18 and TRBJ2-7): NAGVMQNPRHLVRRRGQEARLRCSPMKGHSHVYWYRQLPEEGLKFMVYLQKENIIDESGMPKERFSAEFPKEGPSILRIQQVVRGDSAAYFCASSPTRALYEQYFGPGTRLTVT.

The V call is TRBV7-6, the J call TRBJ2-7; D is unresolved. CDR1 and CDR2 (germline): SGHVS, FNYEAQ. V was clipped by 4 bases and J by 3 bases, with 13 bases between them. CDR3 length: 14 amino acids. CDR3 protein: CASSSLTGGYEQYF. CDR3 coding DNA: TGTGCCAGCAGCTCCCTCACGGGCGGCTACGAGCAGTACTTC.

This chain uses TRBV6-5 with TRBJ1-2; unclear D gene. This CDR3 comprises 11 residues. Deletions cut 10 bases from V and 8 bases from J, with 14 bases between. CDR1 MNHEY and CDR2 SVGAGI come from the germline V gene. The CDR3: CATSRGEGYTF. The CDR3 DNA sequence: TGTGCCACTTCCCGGGGTGAAGGCTACACCTTC.

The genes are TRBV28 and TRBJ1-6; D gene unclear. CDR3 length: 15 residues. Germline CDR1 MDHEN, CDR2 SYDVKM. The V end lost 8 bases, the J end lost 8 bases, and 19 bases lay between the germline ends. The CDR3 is CASGRKGLGDSPLHF. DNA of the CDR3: TGTGCCAGCGGACGAAAGGGTCTGGGTGATTCACCCCTCCACTTT.

The CDR3 is CASSETRQGVHEQYF. CDR3 coding DNA: TGTGCCAGCAGTGAGACCCGACAGGGTGTCCACGAGCAGTACTTC. The chain links TRBV25-1 to TRBJ2-7, with 7 nucleotides matching TRBD1. This CDR3 region has 15 residues. Germline CDR1 MGHDK, CDR2 SYGVNS. J gave up 5 bases and V 3 bases, and 10 bases lay outside the gene matches.

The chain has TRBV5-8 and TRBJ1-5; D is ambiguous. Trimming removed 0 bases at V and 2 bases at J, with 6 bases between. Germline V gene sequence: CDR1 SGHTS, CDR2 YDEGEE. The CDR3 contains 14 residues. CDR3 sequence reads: CASSLVGGNQPQHF. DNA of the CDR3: TGTGCCAGCAGCTTGGTGGGAGGCAATCAGCCCCAGCATTTT.

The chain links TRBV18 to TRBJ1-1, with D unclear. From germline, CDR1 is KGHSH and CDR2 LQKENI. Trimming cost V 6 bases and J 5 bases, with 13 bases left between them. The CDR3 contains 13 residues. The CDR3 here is CASSPKGGTEAFF. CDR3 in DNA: TGTGCCAGCTCCCCAAAAGGTGGTACTGAAGCTTTCTTT.

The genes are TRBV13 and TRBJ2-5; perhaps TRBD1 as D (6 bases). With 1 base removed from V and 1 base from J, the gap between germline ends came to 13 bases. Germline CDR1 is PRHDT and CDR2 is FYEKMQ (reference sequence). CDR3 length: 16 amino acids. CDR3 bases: TGTGCCAGCAGCTTAGATCCCGTCAGGGGCCAAGAGACCCAGTACTTC. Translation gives CASSLDPVRGQETQYF. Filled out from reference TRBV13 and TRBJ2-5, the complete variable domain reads AAGVIQSPRHLIKEKRETATLKCYPIPRHDTVYWYQQGPGQDPQFLISFYEKMQSDKGSIPDRFSAQQFSDYHSELNMSSLELGDSALYFCASSLDPVRGQETQYFGPGTRLLVL.

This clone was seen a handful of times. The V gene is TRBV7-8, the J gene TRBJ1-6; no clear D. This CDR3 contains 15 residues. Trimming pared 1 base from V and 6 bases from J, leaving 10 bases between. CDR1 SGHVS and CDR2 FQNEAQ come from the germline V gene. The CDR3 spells CASSLDVLPNSPLHF. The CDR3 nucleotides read TGTGCCAGCAGCTTAGACGTCTTACCTAATTCACCCCTCCACTTT. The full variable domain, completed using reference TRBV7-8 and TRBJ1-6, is GAGVSQSPRYKVAKRGQDVALRCDPISGHVSLFWYQQALGQGPEFLTYFQNEAQLDKSGLPSDRFFAERPEGSVSTLKIQRTQQEDSAVYLCASSLDVLPNSPLHFGNGTRLTVT.

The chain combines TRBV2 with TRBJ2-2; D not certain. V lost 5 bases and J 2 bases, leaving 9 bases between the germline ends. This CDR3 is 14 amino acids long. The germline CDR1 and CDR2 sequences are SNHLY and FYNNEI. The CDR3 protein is CASSRGPNTGELFF. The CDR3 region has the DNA TGTGCCAGCAGTCGAGGACCCAACACCGGGGAGCTGTTTTTT.

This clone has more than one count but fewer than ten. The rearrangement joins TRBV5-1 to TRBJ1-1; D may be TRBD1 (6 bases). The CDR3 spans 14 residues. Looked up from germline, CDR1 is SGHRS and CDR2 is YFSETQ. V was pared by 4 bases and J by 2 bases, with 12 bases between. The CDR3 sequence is CASSKDRPNTEAFF. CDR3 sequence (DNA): TGCGCCAGCAGCAAGGACAGACCTAACACTGAAGCTTTCTTT.

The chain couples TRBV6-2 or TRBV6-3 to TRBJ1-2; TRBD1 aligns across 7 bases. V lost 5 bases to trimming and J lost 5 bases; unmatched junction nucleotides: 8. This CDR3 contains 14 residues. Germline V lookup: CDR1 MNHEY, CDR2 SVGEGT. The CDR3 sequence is CASSRTGVEYGYTF. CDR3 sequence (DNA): TGTGCCAGCAGTAGGACAGGTGTGGAATATGGCTACACCTTC.

This chain's CDR3 is CASSPLDSPYEQYF. As DNA, the CDR3 is TGTGCCAGCTCACCTCTCGACAGCCCCTACGAGCAGTACTTC. The chain links TRBV18 to TRBJ2-7; tentatively, D is TRBD1 (5 bases). The V gene lost 3 bases and the J gene lost 2 bases, with 11 bases spanning the gap. The germline CDR1 and CDR2 sequences are KGHSH and LQKENI. CDR3 size: 14 residues. Full variable domain (remainder filled in from reference TRBV18 and TRBJ2-7): NAGVMQNPRHLVRRRGQEARLRCSPMKGHSHVYWYRQLPEEGLKFMVYLQKENIIDESGMPKERFSAEFPKEGPSILRIQQVVRGDSAAYFCASSPLDSPYEQYFGPGTRLTVT.

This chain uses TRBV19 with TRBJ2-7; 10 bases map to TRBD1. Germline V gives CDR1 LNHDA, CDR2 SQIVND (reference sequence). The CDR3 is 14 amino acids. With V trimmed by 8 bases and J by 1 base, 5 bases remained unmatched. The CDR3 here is CASGWTGGSYEQYF. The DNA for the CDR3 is TGTGCCAGTGGTTGGACAGGGGGATCCTACGAGCAGTACTTC.